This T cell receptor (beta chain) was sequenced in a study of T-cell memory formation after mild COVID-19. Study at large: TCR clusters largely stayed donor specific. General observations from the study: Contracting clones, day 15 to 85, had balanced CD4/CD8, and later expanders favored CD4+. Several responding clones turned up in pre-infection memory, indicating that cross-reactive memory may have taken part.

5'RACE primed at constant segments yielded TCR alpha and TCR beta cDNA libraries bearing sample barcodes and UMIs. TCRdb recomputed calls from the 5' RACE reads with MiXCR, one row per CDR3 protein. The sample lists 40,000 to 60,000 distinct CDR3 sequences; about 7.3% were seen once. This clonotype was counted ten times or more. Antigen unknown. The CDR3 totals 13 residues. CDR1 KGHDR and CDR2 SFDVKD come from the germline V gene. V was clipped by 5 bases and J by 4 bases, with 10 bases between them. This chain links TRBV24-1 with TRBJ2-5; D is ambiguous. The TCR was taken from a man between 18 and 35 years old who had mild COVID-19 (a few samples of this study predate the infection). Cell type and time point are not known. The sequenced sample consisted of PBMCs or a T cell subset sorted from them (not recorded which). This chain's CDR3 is CATSGGSGETQYF. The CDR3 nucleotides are TGTGCCACCAGTGGGGGATCCGGAGAGACCCAGTACTTC.